This T cell receptor beta chain appears in the sequencing data of a study of blood T cells in healthy people across ages. Study-level results: Per million T cells, TCR beta diversity dropped roughly linearly as age increased.

After removal of 7 bases from V and 2 bases from J, the junction contained 6 bases not matched to a gene. Per germline, CDR1 MNHEY and CDR2 SVGAGI. CDR3 length: 14 residues. Primers used in a second PCR of about 7 to 12 cycles were a sample-barcoded 5' primer and a J-beta primer mix. TCRdb reprocessed the 5' RACE reads via MiXCR and lists one record per CDR3 protein. The sample has some 850,000 distinct CDR3 sequences; around 24% are singletons. As to this clonotype: Antigen: not known.

This same sample was also part of a study on T cells of mothers and their children.

The chain combines TRBV6-5 with TRBJ2-7; 9 bases are shared with TRBD1. This receptor was taken from a boy between 10 and 17 years old in good health. Sequencing was carried out using blood. The CDR3 spells CASKFGQGTYEQYF. The CDR3 bases are TGTGCCAGCAAATTCGGACAGGGGACCTACGAGCAGTACTTC.